The text below deals with one T cell receptor beta chain. Its target is not known. This sample is part of a study of shared clonotypes between healthy human individuals. Study-level points and caveats: Clonotypes shared by all four sorted-subset donors had higher generation probabilities than non-shared clonotypes.

Genomic DNA of each subset was evenly split across several immunoSEQ plates. Sequenced by immunoSEQ multiplex PCR; TCRdb stores in-frame clones only, minus some. The sample shows millions of clones, 85% to 95% of them seen only once. The germline CDR1 and CDR2 sequences are ENHRY and SYGVKD. This CDR3 spans 14 amino acids. The trim removed 6 bases at V and 5 bases at J, leaving 5 bases unmatched. The sequenced sample consisted of naive CD4+ T cells sorted from blood. The subset is: CD45RA+ positively selected. This chain connects TRBV10-3 to TRBJ2-2; 8 positions match TRBD2. This clonotype was obtained from a man between 18 and 35 years old in good health. CDR3: CAIRITGGTGELFF. CDR3 DNA sequence: TGTGCCATCAGGATCACGGGGGGGACCGGGGAGCTGTTTTTT.